The rows below give T cell receptor beta chains drawn from one sample of a study of cytomegalovirus exposure and HLA in healthy donors. Profiling relied on immunoSEQ multiplex PCR, and the TCRdb table lists in-frame clones only, not all of them. The sample consists of 200,000 to 250,000 clones, roughly 84% of them appearing once. Sequenced: PBMCs. These receptors came from a human donor in good health. CDR3s include the opening cysteine and the closing phenylalanine or tryptophan. A D gene is named only where the DNA matches it firmly. The size entry is marked missing in some rows and otherwise reads once, few, many or a size class.

>-|TRBV5-1|15|TRBD2|TRBJ2-5
CASSLTGTSVETQYF
TGCGCCAGCAGCTTGACCGGGACTAGCGTGGAGACCCAGTACTTC
>-|TRBV5-4|17|TRBD2|TRBJ2-1
CASSPRPTSGSGNEQFF
TGTGCCAGCAGCCCGCGCCCAACTAGCGGGAGCGGCAATGAGCAGTTCTTC
>-|TRBV27|19|TRBD2|TRBJ2-1
CASTFRPHSGRDSYNEQFF
TGTGCCAGCACGTTCAGACCACATAGCGGGAGGGACTCCTACAATGAGCAGTTCTTC
>-|TRBV30|14|TRBD2|TRBJ2-3
CAWGSGSGADTQYF
TGTGCCTGGGGGAGCGGGAGCGGGGCAGATACGCAGTATTTT
>-|TRBV21-1|15|-|TRBJ2-1
CASSGQTSPYNEQFF
TGTGCCAGCAGCGGCCAGACTAGCCCTTACAATGAGCAGTTCTTC
>-|TRBV5-4|16|TRBD2|TRBJ2-2
CASSPGLALRTGELFF
TGTGCCAGCAGTCCCGGACTAGCGCTGAGGACCGGGGAGCTGTTTTTT
>-|TRBV15|16|TRBD2|TRBJ2-2
CATSRWGGGNTGELFF
TGTGCCACCAGCAGATGGGGCGGGGGGAACACCGGGGAGCTGTTTTTT
>-|TRBV11-2|14|TRBD2|TRBJ2-7
CASSLVAGTDEQYF
TGTGCCAGCAGCTTAGTAGCGGGAACGGACGAGCAGTACTTC
>-|TRBV6-6|15|-|TRBJ1-3
CASSYGGLSGNTIYF
TGTGCCAGCAGTTACGGGGGCCTCTCTGGAAACACCATATATTTT
>-|TRBV2|13|-|TRBJ2-7
CASRLAISYEQYF
TGTGCCAGCAGATTAGCGATATCCTACGAGCAGTACTTC
>-|TRBV7-2|14|-|TRBJ2-7
CASSLGRGTYEQYF
TGTGCCAGCAGCTTAGGACGGGGGACCTACGAGCAGTACTTC
>-|TRBV4-3|15|-|TRBJ2-7
CASSQERGTAYEQYF
TGCGCCAGCAGCCAAGAAAGGGGGACGGCCTACGAGCAGTACTTC
>once|TRBV18|15|TRBD2|TRBJ2-3
CASTGGLANTDTQYF
TGTGCCAGCACTGGGGGACTAGCGAACACAGATACGCAGTATTTT
>-|TRBV11-1|14|-|TRBJ1-1
CASSLVEGYTEAFF
TGTGCCAGCAGCTTAGTCGAGGGCTACACTGAAGCTTTCTTT
>-|TRBV30|15|TRBD2|TRBJ2-5
CAWSVQGGREETQYF
TGTGCCTGGAGTGTCCAGGGCGGGAGGGAAGAGACCCAGTACTTC
>-|TRBV5-1|15|TRBD2|TRBJ2-3
CASRPSGMGTDTQYF
TGCGCCAGCAGACCTAGCGGGATGGGCACAGATACGCAGTATTTT
>-|TRBV5-6|13|TRBD1|TRBJ2-5
CASDYRGEETQYF
TGTGCCAGCGACTACAGGGGCGAAGAGACCCAGTACTTC
>-|TRBV21-1|13|-|TRBJ2-1
CAPVLSGYNEQFF
TGTGCCCCAGTCCTTAGCGGATACAATGAGCAGTTCTTC
>-|TRBV25-1|14|TRBD1|TRBJ2-7
CASREGQGFGEQYF
TGTGCCAGCAGAGAAGGACAGGGTTTCGGCGAGCAGTACTTC
>-|TRBV1|17|-|TRBJ1-2
CTSSPAFSGQGMDGYTF
TGCACCAGCAGCCCGGCCTTCTCGGGACAGGGGATGGATGGCTACACCTTC
>-|TRBV6-6|14|TRBD2|TRBJ2-7
CASSLSGRSYEQYF
TGTGCCAGCAGTCTTAGCGGGAGATCCTACGAGCAGTACTTC
>-|TRBV2|16|-|TRBJ2-5
CASSPTPGGQQETQYF
TGTGCCAGCAGCCCTACCCCCGGGGGGCAGCAAGAGACCCAGTACTTC
>-|TRBV28|12|-|TRBJ2-1
CASSPNYNEQFF
TGTGCCAGCAGTCCCAACTACAATGAGCAGTTCTTC
>-|TRBV18|16|TRBD1|TRBJ1-3
CASSPLQGARGNTIYF
TGTGCCAGCTCACCGCTACAGGGGGCGCGAGGAAACACCATATATTTT
>-|TRBV7-9|16|TRBD1|TRBJ2-7
CASRPDRGDGRGEQYF
TGTGCCAGCAGGCCCGACAGGGGCGACGGGAGAGGCGAGCAGTACTTC
>-|TRBV10-3|14|-|TRBJ2-2
CAISEFDSTGELFF
TGTGCCATCAGTGAGTTCGACAGCACCGGGGAGCTGTTTTTT
>once|TRBV5-1|14|-|TRBJ2-5
CASSLEQGRETQYF
TGCGCCAGCAGCTTGGAGCAGGGAAGAGAGACCCAGTACTTC